The source of this T cell receptor (beta chain) is a study of cytomegalovirus exposure and HLA in healthy donors. PCR was performed using 60 Vbeta and 13 Jbeta primers. Libraries were prepared by immunoSEQ multiplex PCR; TCRdb keeps only in-frame clonotypes and omits some of them. Here the sample spans about 110,000 clones, 70% to 80% being singletons. As concerns this clone: The junction shows a germline mismatch at one end, possibly a read error.

Germline lookup yields CDR1 LNHDA and CDR2 SQIVND (reference sequence). The CDR3 covers 14 residues. The sequenced sample was PBMCs. The source of this sequence is a woman aged 18-29 years in good health and CMV-seropositive. The V call is TRBV19, the J call TRBJ2-1; possible D gene TRBD1, 5 bases. The CDR3 bases are TGTGCCAGTAGTAGGACACACTCCAACAATGAGCAGTTCTTC. This sequence encodes CASSRTHSNNEQFF.